This entry lists 29 T cell receptor beta chains sequenced from one sample in a study of T cells in Graves' hyperthyroidism and ophthalmopathy (dated 2019 in TCRdb). Library creation used multiplex PCR. TCRdb shows the sequencer as Illumina HiSeq 2000. The TCR beta CDR3 regions were amplified from the RNA transcripts. For the first round of RT-PCR on the TCR CDR3, the HTBI primer set was used together with the Qiagen OneStep RT-PCR kit. TCRdb handled the public reads itself, with Q25 trimming in fastp and clone calling in MiXCR, and kept productive beta chains. Each CDR3 protein appears once, grouped with its most common genes and DNA. The sample profile shows under 200,000 distinct CDR3 sequences; 9.4% of them were found once. The biggest ten clones account for approximately 20% of the sample. The source material was blood. The receptors originated from a woman between 18 and 29 years old with Graves' hyperthyroidism that later progressed to Graves' ophthalmopathy.

This clonotype was observed many times. The V call is TRBV7-6, the J call TRBJ2-1; TRBD1 matches 9 bases. The length of the CDR3 is 15 residues. Trimming removed 4 bases from V and 7 bases from J; junction bases left unmatched: 8. The germline CDR1 and CDR2 sequences are SGHVS and FNYEAQ. CDR3 region: CASSSADRGTNEQFF. The CDR3 coding sequence is TGTGCCAGCAGCTCTGCGGACAGGGGAACTAATGAGCAGTTCTTC.

This clonotype was seen repeatedly, ten times or more. The chain employs TRBV7-9 and TRBJ2-7, with D hard to call. Germline V gene sequence: CDR1 SEHNR, CDR2 FQNEAQ (reference sequence). CDR3 length: 14 residues. Trimming left V 0 bases short and J 3 bases short, with 9 bases between. In nucleotides, the CDR3 is TGTGCCAGCAGCTTAGCCAGGACCGACTACGAGCAGTACTTC. Translating gives CASSLARTDYEQYF.

This clonotype was seen many times. The chain joins TRBV20-1 to TRBJ2-1; TRBD2 aligns across 15 bases. The length of the CDR3 is 19 residues. The J segment lost 7 bases and the V segment lost 5 bases, leaving 18 bases of the junction unmatched. The germline gives CDR1 DFQATT, CDR2 SNEGSKA (reference sequence). The CDR3 sequence is CSADSQTGRGLAGGNEQFF. The CDR3 bases are TGCAGTGCTGATAGTCAGACAGGAAGGGGACTAGCGGGAGGAAATGAGCAGTTCTTC.

Ten or more counts support this clonotype. Here the CDR3 DNA reads TGTGCCAGCAGTTACTCGAAAGCCCGTGTAGGGGGGAGCAATCAGCCCCAGCATTTT. Its protein product is CASSYSKARVGGSNQPQHF. The chain has TRBV6-6 and TRBJ1-5, with a possible D match to TRBD1 (6 bases). The germline CDR1 and CDR2 sequences are MNHNY and SVGAGI (reference sequence). The CDR3 covers 19 residues. Deletions cut 0 bases from V and 1 base from J, with 19 bases between.

This clonotype has ten or more counts. The chain combines TRBV11-1 with TRBJ2-2; D remains unclear. Trimming left V 7 bases short and J 4 bases short, with 13 bases between. Germline-derived CDR1 and CDR2 are SGHAT and FQDESV (reference sequence). This CDR3 has 14 residues. The CDR3 bases are TGTGCCAGCACTATAAATGGGGTCACCGGGGAGCTGTTTTTT. Protein sequence: CASTINGVTGELFF.

This clonotype has a count of ten or more. The chain has TRBV27 and TRBJ1-1, with TRBD1 identical over 10 bases. The CDR3 contains 15 residues. Germline CDR1 MNHEY, CDR2 SMNVEV (reference sequence). Trimming at V came to 5 bases and at J to 1 base, leaving 4 bases not matched to a gene. The DNA for the CDR3 is TGTGCCAGCAGTCCGAGGACAGGGGGGAACACTGAAGCTTTCTTT. Its translation is CASSPRTGGNTEAFF.

In this sample, this clonotype turned up many times. V usage is TRBV30 and J usage is TRBJ2-2; a weak D match, TRBD2 (6 bases). V was clipped by 4 bases and J by 4 bases, with 19 bases between them. Germline V gene sequence: CDR1 GTSNPN, CDR2 SVGIG (reference sequence). The CDR3 runs to 16 residues. This CDR3 is CAWTSFSGRGTGELFF. The CDR3 nucleotides read TGTGCCTGGACCTCCTTCAGCGGGCGCGGCACCGGGGAGCTGTTTTTT.

This clonotype was observed a handful of times. The chain recombines TRBV6-2 or TRBV6-3 with TRBJ2-5; TRBD1 aligns across 8 bases. Trimming removed 6 bases from V and 1 base from J; junction bases left unmatched: 4. In germline, CDR1 is MNHEY, CDR2 SVGEGT. The CDR3 runs 14 residues. CDR3 DNA: TGTGCCAGCAGGGGGGGACAGGTCCAAGAGACCCAGTACTTC. Protein sequence: CASRGGQVQETQYF.

The CDR3 protein is CASSMTGAGANVLTF. The CDR3 coding sequence is TGTGCCAGCAGCATGACAGGGGCTGGGGCCAACGTCCTGACTTTC. The chain couples TRBV7-9 to TRBJ2-6; 8 bases are shared with TRBD1. The CDR3 length is 15 residues. Per the germline V gene, CDR1 is SEHNR and CDR2 is FQNEAQ (reference sequence). J lost 2 bases, V lost 5 bases, and 2 bases had no gene match. The full variable domain, with the rest looked up from reference TRBV7-9 and TRBJ2-6, is DTGVSQNPRHKITKRGQNVTFRCDPISEHNRLYWYRQTLGQGPEFLTYFQNEAQLEKSRLLSDRFSAERPKGSFSTLEIQRTEQGDSAMYLCASSMTGAGANVLTFGAGSRLTVL.

This rearrangement joins TRBV6-1 to TRBJ1-2; TRBD1 might be the D (6 bases). Trimming stripped 2 bases from V and 6 bases from J, with 13 bases between. The germline CDR1 and CDR2 sequences are MNHNS and SASEGT. The CDR3 is made up of 14 amino acids. CDR3 region: CASSERGAWDGYTF. The CDR3 coding sequence is TGTGCCAGCAGTGAACGGGGGGCTTGGGATGGCTACACCTTC.

This clonotype was observed at least ten times. V usage is TRBV7-9 and J usage is TRBJ1-2; maybe TRBD1 (5 bases). CDR1 SEHNR and CDR2 FQNEAQ come from the germline V gene (reference sequence). This CDR3 has 15 residues. The V end lost 5 bases, the J end lost 4 bases, and 17 bases lay between the germline ends. CDR3 coding DNA: TGTGCCAGCAGCCCCCGGGGGGTGAGCCTCTATGGCTACACCTTC. This encodes CASSPRGVSLYGYTF.

This clonotype occurred many times. The CDR3 DNA sequence: TGTGCCAGCAGCGCCGCCGGGGCCGAGCAGTTCTTC. Amino acid sequence: CASSAAGAEQFF. J is TRBJ2-1 and V is TRBV7-3; D is tentatively TRBD1 or TRBD2 (5 bases each). Germline loops: CDR1 SGHTA, CDR2 FQGTGA. Trimming pared 5 bases from V and 10 bases from J, leaving 12 bases between. This CDR3 contains 12 residues.

This clonotype was seen at least ten times. The V gene is TRBV6-5, the J gene TRBJ1-5; weak D call: TRBD1 (5 bases). In germline, CDR1 is MNHEY, CDR2 SVGAGI. The CDR3 is 13 residues long. V was pared by 4 bases and J by 7 bases, with 11 bases between. The CDR3 region is CASSSGLGQPQHF. CDR3 coding DNA: TGTGCCAGCAGTTCAGGGTTGGGCCAGCCCCAGCATTTT.

This clonotype was recorded many times. The J gene is TRBJ2-3, the V gene TRBV12-3 or TRBV12-4, with D perhaps TRBD1 (5 bases). The V and J ends lost 0 bases and 4 bases respectively, with 20 bases between them. This CDR3 contains 18 residues. For the CDR3, the DNA is TGTGCCAGCAGTTTAGCGCCCCCGGGCCAGGGCGTTTCAGATACGCAGTATTTT. It specifies CASSLAPPGQGVSDTQYF.

This clonotype was seen ten or more times. The J gene is TRBJ1-1, the V gene TRBV19; maybe TRBD1 (6 bases). The CDR3 loop spans 15 amino acids. Germline CDR1 reads LNHDA; CDR2 reads SQIVND (reference sequence). The germline V and J ends were trimmed by 1 base and 4 bases, with 13 bases remaining between them. This CDR3 reads CASSIGWGRITEAFF. In nucleotides, the CDR3 is TGTGCCAGTAGTATAGGGTGGGGGCGAATCACTGAAGCTTTCTTT.

This clonotype appeared many times. The chain is built from TRBV3-1 and TRBJ1-3; D gene ambiguous. Trimming left V 0 bases short and J 0 bases short, with 6 bases between. CDR3 length equals 15 residues. Germline CDR1 and CDR2: LGHDT and YNNKEL (reference sequence). CDR3 residues: CASSQEASSGNTIYF. The CDR3, as DNA: TGTGCCAGCAGCCAAGAAGCGAGCTCTGGAAACACCATATATTTT.

This clonotype was recorded many times. J is TRBJ2-2 and V is TRBV6-1; D ambiguous. V was pared by 2 bases and J by 1 base, with 5 bases between. Germline V gene data show CDR1 as MNHNS and CDR2 as SASEGT. The CDR3 has 14 amino acids. The CDR3 sequence: CASSEIENTGELFF. The CDR3 DNA reads TGTGCCAGCAGTGAAATTGAGAACACCGGGGAGCTGTTTTTT.

This clonotype was seen ten or more times. The chain is built from TRBV30 and TRBJ2-2; D unresolved. The germline CDR1 and CDR2 sequences are GTSNPN and SVGIG (reference sequence). The CDR3 has 13 residues. Trimming took 2 bases from V and 2 from J, leaving 6 bases between them. DNA for the CDR3: TGTGCCTGGAGTACCGGCAACACCGGGGAGCTGTTTTTT. This encodes CAWSTGNTGELFF.

This clonotype was counted at least ten times. The rearrangement joins TRBV13 to TRBJ1-1; D gene uncertain. V was shortened by 4 bases and J by 6 bases, with 9 bases between the two germline ends. This CDR3 has 12 amino acids. Germline lookup yields CDR1 PRHDT and CDR2 FYEKMQ (reference sequence). For the CDR3, the DNA is TGTGCCAGCAGCTATCGAATGGCTGAAGCTTTCTTT. Translation gives CASSYRMAEAFF.

This clonotype was detected ten times or more. V usage is TRBV7-3 and J usage is TRBJ2-1; 7 positions match TRBD2. The junction had 9 bases not matched to a gene; V was cut back by 3 bases and J by 7 bases. Germline V gene lookup returns CDR1 SGHTA and CDR2 FQGTGA. The CDR3 covers 15 residues. In nucleotides, the CDR3 is TGTGCCAGCAGCTTCGGACTGGGGGGGGGTAATGAGCAGTTCTTC. Its translation: CASSFGLGGGNEQFF.

This clonotype was counted between two and nine times. A much larger clone lies one base from this, so it may be a read error. The chain has TRBV5-6 and TRBJ2-1; TRBD1 matches 9 bases. J lost 6 bases, V lost 4 bases, and 2 bases had no gene match. This CDR3 region has 13 residues. Germline V gene sequence: CDR1 SGHDT, CDR2 YYEEEE. DNA of the CDR3: TGTGCCAGCAGCCCGACAGGGGGCAATGAGCAGTTCTTC. Residues: CASSPTGGNEQFF.

There are many counts of this clonotype. The J gene is TRBJ2-1, the V gene TRBV2; D call uncertain. V shed 7 bases and J shed 3 bases, with 16 bases lying between them. The CDR3 is made up of 15 amino acids. The germline gives CDR1 SNHLY, CDR2 FYNNEI. CDR3 in DNA: TGTGCCAGCACCGTGATTTGGAGCCTCTACAATGAGCAGTTCTTC. Its translation: CASTVIWSLYNEQFF.

In its sample, this clonotype was seen a few times. The chain carries TRBV20-1 and TRBJ2-7; 12 nucleotides agree with TRBD2. The CDR3 runs 15 residues. Germline trimming cut 0 bases from V and 5 bases from J; bases unmatched to any gene: 5. CDR1 is DFQATT, CDR2 SNEGSKA, per germline (reference sequence). CDR3 DNA sequence: TGCAGTGCTAGAGATTCCGGACTAGCGGGGCACGAGCAGTACTTC. Protein: CSARDSGLAGHEQYF.

This clonotype showed up many times. The rearrangement uses TRBV4-1 and TRBJ2-7; D is unresolved. Trimming removed 0 bases from V and 4 bases from J, with 13 bases in between. The CDR3 is 15 amino acids. Germline loops: CDR1 MGHRA, CDR2 YSYEKL. This CDR3 reads CASSQEGSGQYEQYF. In DNA form, the CDR3 reads TGCGCCAGCAGCCAAGAAGGCTCGGGTCAGTACGAGCAGTACTTC.

Ten or more counts support this clonotype. The chain joins TRBV18 to TRBJ1-5; D unclear. This CDR3 is 14 amino acids long. Germline V gene sequence: CDR1 KGHSH, CDR2 LQKENI. Between the trimmed V and J ends, which lost 1 base and 1 base, there was a span of 5 bases. CDR3 coding DNA: TGTGCCAGCTCACCACTAGGCAGCAATCAGCCCCAGCATTTT. Protein sequence: CASSPLGSNQPQHF.

V usage is TRBV27 and J usage is TRBJ1-1; D ambiguous. CDR1 is MNHEY, CDR2 SMNVEV, per germline (reference sequence). The germline V and J ends were trimmed by 0 bases and 5 bases, with 7 bases remaining between them. This CDR3 has 13 residues. CDR3 region: CASSLSHITEAFF. CDR3 nucleotide sequence: TGTGCCAGCAGTTTATCCCATATAACTGAAGCTTTCTTT.

This clonotype has a count of ten or more. V is TRBV28 and J is TRBJ1-2; D not resolved. Trimming took 8 bases from V and 8 from J, leaving 15 bases between them. The CDR3 has 12 amino acids. Germline CDR1 MDHEN, CDR2 SYDVKM. The chain's CDR3 is CASGRVVGGYTF. The CDR3, as DNA: TGTGCCAGCGGGCGTGTGGTTGGAGGCTACACCTTC.

This chain connects TRBV9 to TRBJ2-4; TRBD2 is a possible D gene (6 bases). The length of the CDR3 is 14 residues. V was pared by 3 bases and J by 1 base, with 8 bases between. Germline CDR1 reads SGDLS; CDR2 reads YYNGEE. The CDR3 here is CASSGAGAKNIQYF. The CDR3 DNA follows: TGTGCCAGCAGCGGGGCGGGGGCCAAAAACATTCAGTACTTC.

At least ten counts were recorded for this clonotype. The junction differs from germline at one of its ends, possibly a read error. The rearrangement joins TRBV20-1 to TRBJ2-2, with 9 bases lining up with TRBD2. Germline lookup yields CDR1 DFQATT and CDR2 SNEGSKA (reference sequence). The CDR3 runs 14 residues. CDR3 protein: CSARGAGGTGELFF. CDR3 DNA sequence: TGCAGTGCGAGAGGAGCGGGAGGCACCGGGGAGCTGTTTTTT.